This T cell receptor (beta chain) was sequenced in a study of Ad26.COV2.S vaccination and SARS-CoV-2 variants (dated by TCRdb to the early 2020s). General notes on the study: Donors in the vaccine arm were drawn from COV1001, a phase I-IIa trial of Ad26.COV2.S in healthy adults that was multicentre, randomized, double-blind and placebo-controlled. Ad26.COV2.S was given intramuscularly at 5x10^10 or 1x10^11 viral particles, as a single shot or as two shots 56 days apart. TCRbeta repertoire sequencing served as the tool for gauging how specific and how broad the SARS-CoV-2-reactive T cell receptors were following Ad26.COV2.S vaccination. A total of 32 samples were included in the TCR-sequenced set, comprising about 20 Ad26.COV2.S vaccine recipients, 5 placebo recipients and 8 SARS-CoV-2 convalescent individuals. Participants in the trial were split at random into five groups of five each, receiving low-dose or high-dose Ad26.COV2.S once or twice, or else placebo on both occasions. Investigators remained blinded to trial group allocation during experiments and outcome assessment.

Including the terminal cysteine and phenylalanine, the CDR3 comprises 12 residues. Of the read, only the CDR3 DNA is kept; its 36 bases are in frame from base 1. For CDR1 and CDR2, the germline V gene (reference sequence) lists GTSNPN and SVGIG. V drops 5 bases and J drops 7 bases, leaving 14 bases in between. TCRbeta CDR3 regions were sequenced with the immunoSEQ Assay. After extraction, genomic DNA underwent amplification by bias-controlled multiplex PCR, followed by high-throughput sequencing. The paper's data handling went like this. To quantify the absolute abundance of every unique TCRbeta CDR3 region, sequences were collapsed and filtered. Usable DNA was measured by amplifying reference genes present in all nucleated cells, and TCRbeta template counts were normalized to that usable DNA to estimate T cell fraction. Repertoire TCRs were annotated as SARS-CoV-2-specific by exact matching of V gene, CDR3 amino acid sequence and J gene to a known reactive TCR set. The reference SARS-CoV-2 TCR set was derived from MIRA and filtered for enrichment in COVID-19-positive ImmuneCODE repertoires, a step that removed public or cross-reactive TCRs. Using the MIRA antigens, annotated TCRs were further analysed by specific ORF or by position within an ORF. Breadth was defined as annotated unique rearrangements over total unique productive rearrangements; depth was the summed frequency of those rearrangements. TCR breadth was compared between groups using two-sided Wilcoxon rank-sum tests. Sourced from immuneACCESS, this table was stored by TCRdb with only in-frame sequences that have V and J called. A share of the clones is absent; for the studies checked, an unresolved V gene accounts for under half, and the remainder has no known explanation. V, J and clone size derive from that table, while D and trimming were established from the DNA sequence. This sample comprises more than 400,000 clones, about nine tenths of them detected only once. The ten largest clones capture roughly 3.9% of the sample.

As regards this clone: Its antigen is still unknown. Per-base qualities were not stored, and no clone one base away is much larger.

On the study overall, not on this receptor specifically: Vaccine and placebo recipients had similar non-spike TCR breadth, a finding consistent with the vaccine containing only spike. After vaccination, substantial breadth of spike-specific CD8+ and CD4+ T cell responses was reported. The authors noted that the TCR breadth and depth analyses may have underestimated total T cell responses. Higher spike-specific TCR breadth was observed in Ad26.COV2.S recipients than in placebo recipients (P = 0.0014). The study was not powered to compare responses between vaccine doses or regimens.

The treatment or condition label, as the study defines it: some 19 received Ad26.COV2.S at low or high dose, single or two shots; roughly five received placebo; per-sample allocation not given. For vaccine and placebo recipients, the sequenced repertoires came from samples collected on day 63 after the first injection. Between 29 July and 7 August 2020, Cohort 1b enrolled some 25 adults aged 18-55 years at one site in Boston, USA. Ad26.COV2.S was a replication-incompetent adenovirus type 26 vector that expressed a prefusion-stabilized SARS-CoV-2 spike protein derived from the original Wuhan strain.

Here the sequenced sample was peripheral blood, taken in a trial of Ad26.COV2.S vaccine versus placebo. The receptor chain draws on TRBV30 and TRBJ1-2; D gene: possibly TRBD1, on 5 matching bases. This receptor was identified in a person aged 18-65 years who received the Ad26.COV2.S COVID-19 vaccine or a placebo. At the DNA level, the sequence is TGTGCCTGGGAGACGGGGGGGACTGGCTACACCTTC. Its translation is CAWETGGTGYTF.